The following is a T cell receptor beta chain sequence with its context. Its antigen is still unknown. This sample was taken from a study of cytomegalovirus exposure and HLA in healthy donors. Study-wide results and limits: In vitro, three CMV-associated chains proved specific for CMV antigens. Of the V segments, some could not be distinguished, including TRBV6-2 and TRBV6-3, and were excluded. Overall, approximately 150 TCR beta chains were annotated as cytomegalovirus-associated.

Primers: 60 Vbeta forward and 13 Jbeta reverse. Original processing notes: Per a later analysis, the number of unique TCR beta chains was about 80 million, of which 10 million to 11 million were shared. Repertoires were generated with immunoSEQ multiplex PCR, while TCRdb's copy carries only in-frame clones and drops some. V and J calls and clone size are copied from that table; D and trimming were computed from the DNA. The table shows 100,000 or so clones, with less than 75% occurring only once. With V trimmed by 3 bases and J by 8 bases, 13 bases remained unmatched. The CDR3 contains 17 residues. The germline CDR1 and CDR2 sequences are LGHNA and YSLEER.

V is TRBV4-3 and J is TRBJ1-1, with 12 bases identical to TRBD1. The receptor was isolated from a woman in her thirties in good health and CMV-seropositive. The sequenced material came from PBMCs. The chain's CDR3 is CASSHRKTGTGGTEAFF. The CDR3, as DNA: TGCGCCAGCAGCCACCGTAAGACCGGGACAGGGGGCACCGAAGCTTTCTTT.